This TCR beta chain was profiled in a study of blood T cell repertoires in COVID-19. Study as a whole: In each case, the material was cDNA or gDNA derived from T cells, B-cell-depleted T cells, or PBMCs.

Clones were sequenced by immunoSEQ multiplex PCR, and TCRdb holds only the in-frame ones, with some missing. The repertoire has around 55,000 clones, around 90% of them found once; the top ten carry 14%. The ends lost 2 bases at V and 2 bases at J; junction bases unmatched: 0. From germline, CDR1 is SGHTA and CDR2 FQGTGA. The CDR3 has 16 amino acids. Sequencing was carried out using peripheral blood. The chain is built from TRBV7-3 and TRBJ2-6, with 10 bases identical to TRBD1. This TCR was recovered from a human donor with active COVID-19. The donor label of this sample is uncertain. CDR3 nucleotide sequence: TGTGCCAGCAGCTTAGGACAGGGGGCTGGGGCCAACGTCCTGACTTTC. Translated, it gives CASSLGQGAGANVLTF.